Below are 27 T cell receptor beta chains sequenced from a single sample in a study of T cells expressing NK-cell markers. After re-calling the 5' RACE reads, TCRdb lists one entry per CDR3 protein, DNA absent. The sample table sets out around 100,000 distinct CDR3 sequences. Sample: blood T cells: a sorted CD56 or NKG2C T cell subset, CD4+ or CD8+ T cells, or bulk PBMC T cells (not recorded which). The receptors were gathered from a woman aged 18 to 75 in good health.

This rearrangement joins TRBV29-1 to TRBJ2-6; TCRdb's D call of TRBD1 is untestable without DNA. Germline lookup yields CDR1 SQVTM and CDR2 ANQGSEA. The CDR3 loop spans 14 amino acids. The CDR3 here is CSVVGGTGANVLTF.

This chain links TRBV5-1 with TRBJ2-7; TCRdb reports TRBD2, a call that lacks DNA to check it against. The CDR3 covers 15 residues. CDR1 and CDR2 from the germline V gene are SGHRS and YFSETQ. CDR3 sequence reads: CASSLGAGVNYEQYF.

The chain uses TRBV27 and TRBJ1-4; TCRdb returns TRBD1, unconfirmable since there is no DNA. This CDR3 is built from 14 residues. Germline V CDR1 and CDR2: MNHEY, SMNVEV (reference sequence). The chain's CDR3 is CASSWATGFEKLFF.

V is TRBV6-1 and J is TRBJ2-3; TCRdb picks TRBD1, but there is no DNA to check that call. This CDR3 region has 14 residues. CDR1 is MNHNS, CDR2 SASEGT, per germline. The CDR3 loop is CASGGGQHTDTQYF.

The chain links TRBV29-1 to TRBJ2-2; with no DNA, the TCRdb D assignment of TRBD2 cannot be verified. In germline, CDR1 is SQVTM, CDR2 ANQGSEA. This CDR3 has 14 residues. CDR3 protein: CSVPTGTKLRELFF.

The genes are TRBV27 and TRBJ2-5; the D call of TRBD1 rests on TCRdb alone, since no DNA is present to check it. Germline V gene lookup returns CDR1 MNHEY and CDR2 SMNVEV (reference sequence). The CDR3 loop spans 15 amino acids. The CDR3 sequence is CASSQWGGDQETQYF.

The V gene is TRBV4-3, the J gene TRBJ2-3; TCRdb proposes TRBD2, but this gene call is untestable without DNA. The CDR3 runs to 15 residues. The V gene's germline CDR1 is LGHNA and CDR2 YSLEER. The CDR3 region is CASSQEAGGLDTQYF.

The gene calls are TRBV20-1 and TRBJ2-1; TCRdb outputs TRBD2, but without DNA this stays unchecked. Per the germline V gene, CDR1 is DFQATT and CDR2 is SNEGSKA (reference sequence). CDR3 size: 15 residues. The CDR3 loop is CSAPIGGGDYNEQFF.

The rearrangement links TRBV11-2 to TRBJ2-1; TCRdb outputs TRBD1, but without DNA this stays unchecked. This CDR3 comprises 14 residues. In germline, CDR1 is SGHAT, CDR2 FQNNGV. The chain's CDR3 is CASSMGTAYNEQFF.

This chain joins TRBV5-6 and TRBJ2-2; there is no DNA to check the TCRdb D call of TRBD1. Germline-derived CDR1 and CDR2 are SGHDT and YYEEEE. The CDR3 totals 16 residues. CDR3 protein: CASSLEAGGTTGELFF.

CDR3 loop: CASSPLDSTGELFF. The chain combines TRBV7-9 with TRBJ2-2; TCRdb reports TRBD1, a call that lacks DNA to check it against. The CDR3 length is 14 residues. CDR1 and CDR2 from the germline V gene are SEHNR and FQNEAQ (reference sequence).

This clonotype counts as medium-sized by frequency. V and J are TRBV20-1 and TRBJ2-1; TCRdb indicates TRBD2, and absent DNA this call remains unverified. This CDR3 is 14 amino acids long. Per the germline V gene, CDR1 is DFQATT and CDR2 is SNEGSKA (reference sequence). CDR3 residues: CSARPSGSYNEQFF.

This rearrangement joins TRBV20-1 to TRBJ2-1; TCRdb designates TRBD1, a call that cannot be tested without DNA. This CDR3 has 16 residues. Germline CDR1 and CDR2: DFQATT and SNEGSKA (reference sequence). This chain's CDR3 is CSARPGERVILGEQFF.

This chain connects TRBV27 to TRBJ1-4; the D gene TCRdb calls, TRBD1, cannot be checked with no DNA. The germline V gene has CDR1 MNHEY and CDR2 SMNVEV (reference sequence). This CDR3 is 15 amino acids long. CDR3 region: CASSGEGQLNEKLFF.

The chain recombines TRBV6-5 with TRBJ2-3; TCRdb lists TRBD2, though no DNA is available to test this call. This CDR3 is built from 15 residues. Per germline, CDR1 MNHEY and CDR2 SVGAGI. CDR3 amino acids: CASSWSAGLTDTQYF.

The CDR3 here is CASSRAGGEQYF. V and J are TRBV23-1 and TRBJ2-7; TCRdb returns TRBD1, unconfirmable since there is no DNA. TRBV23-1 is an ORF, and what it does is uncertain. This CDR3 contains 12 residues.

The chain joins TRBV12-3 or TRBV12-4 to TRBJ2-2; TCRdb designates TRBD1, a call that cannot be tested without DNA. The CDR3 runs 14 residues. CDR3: CASNDRGRAGELFF.

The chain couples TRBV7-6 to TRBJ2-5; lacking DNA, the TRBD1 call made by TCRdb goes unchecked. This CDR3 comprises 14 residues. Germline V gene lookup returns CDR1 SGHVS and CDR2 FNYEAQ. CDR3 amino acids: CASSLRESGETQYF. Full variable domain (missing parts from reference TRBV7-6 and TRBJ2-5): GAGVSQSPRYKVTKRGQDVALRCDPISGHVSLYWYRQALGQGPEFLTYFNYEAQQDKSGLPNDRFSAERPEGSISTLTIQRTEQRDSAMYRCASSLRESGETQYFGPGTRLLVL.

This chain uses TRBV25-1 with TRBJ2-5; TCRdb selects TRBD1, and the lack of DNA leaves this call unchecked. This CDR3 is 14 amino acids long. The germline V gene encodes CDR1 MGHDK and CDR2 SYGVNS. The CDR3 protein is CASSGTREGETQYF.

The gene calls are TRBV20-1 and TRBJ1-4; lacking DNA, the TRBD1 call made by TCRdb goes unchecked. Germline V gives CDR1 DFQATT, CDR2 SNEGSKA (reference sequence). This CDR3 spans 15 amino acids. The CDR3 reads CSAAGTGGSNEKLFF.

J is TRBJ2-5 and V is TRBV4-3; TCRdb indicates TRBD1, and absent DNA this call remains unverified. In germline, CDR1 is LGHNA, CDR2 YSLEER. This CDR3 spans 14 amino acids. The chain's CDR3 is CASSQDVPGEREYF.

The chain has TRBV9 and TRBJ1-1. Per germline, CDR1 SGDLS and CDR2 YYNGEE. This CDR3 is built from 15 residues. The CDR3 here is CASSEGGGQGTEAFF.

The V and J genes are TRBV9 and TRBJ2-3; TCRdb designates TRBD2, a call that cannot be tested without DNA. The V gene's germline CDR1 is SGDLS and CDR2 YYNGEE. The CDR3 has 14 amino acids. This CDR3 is CASSGNSGGDTQYF.

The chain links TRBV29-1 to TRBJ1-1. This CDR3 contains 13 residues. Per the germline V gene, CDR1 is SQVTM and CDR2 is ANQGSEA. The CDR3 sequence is CSVDEAANTEAFF. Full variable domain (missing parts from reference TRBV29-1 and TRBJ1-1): SAVISQKPSRDICQRGTSLTIQCQVDSQVTMMFWYRQQPGQSLTLIATANQGSEATYESGFVIDKFPISRPNLTFSTLTVSNMSPEDSSIYLCSVDEAANTEAFFGQGTRLTVV.

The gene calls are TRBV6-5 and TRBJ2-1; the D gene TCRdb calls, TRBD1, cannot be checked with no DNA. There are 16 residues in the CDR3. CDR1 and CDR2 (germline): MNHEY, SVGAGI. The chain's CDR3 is CASSYLGTGDYNEQFF.

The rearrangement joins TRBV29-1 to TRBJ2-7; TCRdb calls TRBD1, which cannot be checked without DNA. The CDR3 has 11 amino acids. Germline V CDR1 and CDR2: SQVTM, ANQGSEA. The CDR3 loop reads CSVRQDYEQYF.

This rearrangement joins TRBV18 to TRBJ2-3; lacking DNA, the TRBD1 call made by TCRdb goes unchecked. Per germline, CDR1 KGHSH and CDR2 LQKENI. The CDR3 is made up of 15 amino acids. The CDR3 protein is CASSSGGYSTDTQYF.